The sequence of this T cell receptor (beta chain) was determined in a study of blood T cell repertoires in COVID-19 (dated by TCRdb to 2018 to 2020). General notes on the study: Collaborator samples came from the United States, Italy and Spain and covered acute and convalescent phases of COVID-19. The material from the prospective study consisted of cDNA or gDNA derived from T cells, B-cell-depleted T cells, or PBMCs. Subjects who had been exposed to COVID-19, were actively infected with it, or had recovered from it provided the deeply sampled blood TCRbeta repertoires that made up the dataset. The repertoires were released in a freely available public database meant as a resource for research on the immune response to SARS-CoV-2. The samples were drawn from the first 160 participants of the ongoing ImmuneRACE study and from 950 to 1,500 subjects provided by 6 global collaborators. Sample metadata almost always included a de-identified subject ID, COVID-19 status, age in years and sex. Where available, HLA class I and class II types were taken from metadata supplied by the sample provider and were not determined by assay-based typing. Study-wide findings and limitations: The quantity of clinical and demographic metadata differed by source and by participant and was supplied without curation.

The immunoSEQ Assay, a bias-controlled multiplex PCR, was used to amplify TCRbeta CDR3 regions from genomic DNA. In the original analysis: The number of nucleated cells in each sample was estimated from the amplification of reference gene primers within the assay. To quantify the absolute abundance of each unique TCRbeta CDR3 rearrangement, sequence reads were collapsed and filtered. For each sample, productive Simpson clonality was calculated as the square root of Simpson's diversity index over productive rearrangements. Here the immuneACCESS table is served through TCRdb, limited to in-frame sequences with V and J called. Missing clones are a known gap in these copies; in checked studies unresolved V genes cover under half, and the rest lacks a known reason. That table furnishes V, J and clone size, whereas the DNA furnished D and trimming. A total of under 45,000 clones appear in this sample, about 83% of them only once. Approximately 45% of the sample is held by the ten biggest clonotypes.

The CDR1 and CDR2 encoded by the germline V gene are SGHTA and FQGNSA. The CDR3 has 12 amino acids, counting the end cysteine and phenylalanine. Only the CDR3 portion is preserved as DNA: 36 bases, with reading frame beginning at the first base. V is reduced by 5 bases and J by 8 bases, leaving a spacing of 12 bases between them. About this clone itself: Its antigen has not been determined. Base quality data are lacking; no much larger clone is found one base away.

Collaborating institutions collected whole blood in K2EDTA tubes following their own protocols. Collaborator samples were shipped for TCRbeta analysis as frozen whole blood, isolated PBMCs, or DNA extracted from either sample type. The rearranged segments are TRBV7-2 and TRBJ1-2; a tentative D match to TRBD1 spans 5 bases. The receptor was derived from a woman at least 80 years old with active or convalescent COVID-19. Sequenced sample: peripheral blood. The CDR3 has the sequence CASSPGLTGYTF. The DNA sequence is as follows: TGTGCCAGCAGCCCGGGACTTACCGGCTACACCTTC. The variable domain in full, with residues beyond the CDR3 obtained from the reference TRBV7-2 and TRBJ1-2 genes, is GAGVSQSPSNKVTEKGKDVELRCDPISGHTALYWYRQSLGQGLEFLIYFQGNSAPDKSGLPSDRFSAERTGGSVSTLTIQRTQQEDSAVYLCASSPGLTGYTFGSGTRLTVV.